Detailed here is one T cell receptor beta chain. Its antigen remains unknown. The PCR had 60 Vbeta and 13 Jbeta primers. Profiled with immunoSEQ multiplex PCR; TCRdb holds only in-frame clones, not every one. The sample holds 100,000 to 150,000 clones, around three quarters seen once. The data were taken from a study of cytomegalovirus exposure and HLA in healthy donors. Findings and caveats of the study: The productive fraction for most TCR beta V segments was about 87% or about 30% in an earlier analysis. When a later analysis was performed, an Asian-associated ancestry cluster reportedly had fewer N-insertions than the roughly 640-donor mean.

This CDR3 has 17 amino acids. Germline values: CDR1 SGDLS, CDR2 YYNGEE. The trim removed 4 bases at V and 7 bases at J, leaving 13 bases unmatched. Specimen: PBMCs. The genes are TRBV9 and TRBJ2-2, with TRBD1 matching over 10 bases. This receptor was identified in a female donor in good health and CMV-seronegative. The CDR3 protein is CASSPSPGQGLVGELFF. The CDR3 DNA is TGTGCCAGCAGCCCTTCGCCGGGACAGGGGTTGGTCGGGGAGCTGTTTTTT.